This T cell receptor (beta chain) emerged from a study of T cells in Graves' hyperthyroidism and ophthalmopathy. Researchers amplified the TCR beta CDR3 regions from RNA transcripts. During a first-round RT-PCR of the TCR CDR3, the HTBI primer set was used. TCRdb fed the multiplex PCR reads into MiXCR, producing one record per CDR3 protein. The sample yields more than 500,000 distinct CDR3 sequences, about 16% seen once. Exclusion criteria comprised uncontrolled infection, other autoimmune disease, pregnancy or lactation. The CDR3 is made up of 17 amino acids. Germline-derived CDR1 and CDR2 are MDHEN and SYDVKM. V was pared by 5 bases and J by 9 bases, with 26 bases between. This clonotype was seen many times.

The material sequenced was blood. The sequence was obtained from a woman aged 25 to 45 with Graves' ophthalmopathy. This chain joins TRBV28 and TRBJ2-1; tentative D call: TRBD1 (6 bases). Here the CDR3 reads CASSPLNLQGAVSEQFF. The CDR3 DNA follows: TGTGCCAGCAGTCCATTAAACCTACAGGGCGCGGTCAGTGAGCAGTTCTTC.